The rows below give T cell receptor beta chains drawn from one sample of a study of CD8 T cells in Susac syndrome. MiXCR, applied by TCRdb to the immunoSEQ multiplex PCR reads, yields one record per CDR3 protein. The data show 140,000 to 150,000 distinct CDR3 sequences, around 95% seen once. Input material: CD4+ T cells from PBMCs. The receptors derive from a human donor with multiple sclerosis. CDR3s include the opening cysteine and the closing phenylalanine or tryptophan. Fields, in order: J gene, V gene, CDR3 length, CDR3 protein.

J: TRBJ1-6
V: TRBV2
length: 14
CDR3: CASSAGQGWSPLHF

J: TRBJ1-3
V: TRBV2
length: 12
CDR3: CASSRGRNTIYF

J: TRBJ2-7
V: TRBV7-6
length: 14
CDR3: CASSLFMRGYEQYF

J: TRBJ1-5
V: TRBV19
length: 17
CDR3: CASSSMTAGGSNQPQHF

J: TRBJ1-5
V: TRBV6-5
length: 13
CDR3: CASSYSNNQPQHF

J: TRBJ2-6
V: TRBV6-6
length: 16
CDR3: CASSAGPNSGANVLTF

J: TRBJ1-5
V: TRBV20-1
length: 13
CDR3: CSARGPSNQPQHF

J: TRBJ2-1
V: TRBV15
length: 14
CDR3: CATSRGAGYNEQFF

J: TRBJ2-7
V: TRBV2
length: 14
CDR3: CASSPSGLAYEQYF

J: TRBJ1-2
V: TRBV29-1
length: 12
CDR3: CSVDKGAGGYTF

J: TRBJ1-5
V: TRBV2
length: 14
CDR3: CASSEGRGHQPQHF

J: TRBJ2-5
V: TRBV30
length: 16
CDR3: CAWSVGRPGGGETQYF

J: TRBJ1-2
V: TRBV6-6
length: 14
CDR3: CASSGTEANYGYTF

J: TRBJ2-1
V: TRBV2
length: 17
CDR3: CASSVGWGLAGDNEQFF

J: TRBJ2-5
V: TRBV20-1
length: 14
CDR3: CSARASGGAETQYF

J: TRBJ1-2
V: TRBV29-1
length: 14
CDR3: CSVDKDRGRDGYTF

J: TRBJ2-3
V: TRBV29-1
length: 12
CDR3: CSVEPGTDTQYF

J: TRBJ2-7
V: TRBV7-8
length: 16
CDR3: CASSLAGVAGAYEQYF

J: TRBJ2-7
V: TRBV13
length: 14
CDR3: CASSPTLSSYEQYF

J: TRBJ1-2
V: TRBV9
length: 13
CDR3: CASSVDPSGGYTF

J: TRBJ2-5
V: TRBV21-1
length: 14
CDR3: CASSNPTSKETQYF

J: TRBJ2-1
V: TRBV4-1
length: 12
CDR3: CASSHRPDEQFF

J: TRBJ1-4
V: TRBV27
length: 16
CDR3: CASSPPLGQFNEKLFF